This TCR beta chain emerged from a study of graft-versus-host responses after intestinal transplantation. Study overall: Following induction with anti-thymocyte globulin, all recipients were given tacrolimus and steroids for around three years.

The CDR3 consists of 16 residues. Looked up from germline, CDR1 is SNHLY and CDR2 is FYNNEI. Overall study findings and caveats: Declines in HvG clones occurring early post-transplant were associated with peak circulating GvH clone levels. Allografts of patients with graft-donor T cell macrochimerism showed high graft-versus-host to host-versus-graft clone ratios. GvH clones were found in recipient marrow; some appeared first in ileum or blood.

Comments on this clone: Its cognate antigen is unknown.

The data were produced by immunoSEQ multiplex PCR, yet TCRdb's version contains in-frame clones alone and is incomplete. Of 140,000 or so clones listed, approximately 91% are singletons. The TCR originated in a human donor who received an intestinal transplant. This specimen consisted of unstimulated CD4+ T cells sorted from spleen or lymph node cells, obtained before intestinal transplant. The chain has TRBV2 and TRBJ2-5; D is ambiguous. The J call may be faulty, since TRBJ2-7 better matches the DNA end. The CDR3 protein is CASRGGSRPSSYEQYF. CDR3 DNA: TGTGCCAGCAGGGGTGGTTCGCGGCCGAGCTCCTACGAGCAGTACTTC.